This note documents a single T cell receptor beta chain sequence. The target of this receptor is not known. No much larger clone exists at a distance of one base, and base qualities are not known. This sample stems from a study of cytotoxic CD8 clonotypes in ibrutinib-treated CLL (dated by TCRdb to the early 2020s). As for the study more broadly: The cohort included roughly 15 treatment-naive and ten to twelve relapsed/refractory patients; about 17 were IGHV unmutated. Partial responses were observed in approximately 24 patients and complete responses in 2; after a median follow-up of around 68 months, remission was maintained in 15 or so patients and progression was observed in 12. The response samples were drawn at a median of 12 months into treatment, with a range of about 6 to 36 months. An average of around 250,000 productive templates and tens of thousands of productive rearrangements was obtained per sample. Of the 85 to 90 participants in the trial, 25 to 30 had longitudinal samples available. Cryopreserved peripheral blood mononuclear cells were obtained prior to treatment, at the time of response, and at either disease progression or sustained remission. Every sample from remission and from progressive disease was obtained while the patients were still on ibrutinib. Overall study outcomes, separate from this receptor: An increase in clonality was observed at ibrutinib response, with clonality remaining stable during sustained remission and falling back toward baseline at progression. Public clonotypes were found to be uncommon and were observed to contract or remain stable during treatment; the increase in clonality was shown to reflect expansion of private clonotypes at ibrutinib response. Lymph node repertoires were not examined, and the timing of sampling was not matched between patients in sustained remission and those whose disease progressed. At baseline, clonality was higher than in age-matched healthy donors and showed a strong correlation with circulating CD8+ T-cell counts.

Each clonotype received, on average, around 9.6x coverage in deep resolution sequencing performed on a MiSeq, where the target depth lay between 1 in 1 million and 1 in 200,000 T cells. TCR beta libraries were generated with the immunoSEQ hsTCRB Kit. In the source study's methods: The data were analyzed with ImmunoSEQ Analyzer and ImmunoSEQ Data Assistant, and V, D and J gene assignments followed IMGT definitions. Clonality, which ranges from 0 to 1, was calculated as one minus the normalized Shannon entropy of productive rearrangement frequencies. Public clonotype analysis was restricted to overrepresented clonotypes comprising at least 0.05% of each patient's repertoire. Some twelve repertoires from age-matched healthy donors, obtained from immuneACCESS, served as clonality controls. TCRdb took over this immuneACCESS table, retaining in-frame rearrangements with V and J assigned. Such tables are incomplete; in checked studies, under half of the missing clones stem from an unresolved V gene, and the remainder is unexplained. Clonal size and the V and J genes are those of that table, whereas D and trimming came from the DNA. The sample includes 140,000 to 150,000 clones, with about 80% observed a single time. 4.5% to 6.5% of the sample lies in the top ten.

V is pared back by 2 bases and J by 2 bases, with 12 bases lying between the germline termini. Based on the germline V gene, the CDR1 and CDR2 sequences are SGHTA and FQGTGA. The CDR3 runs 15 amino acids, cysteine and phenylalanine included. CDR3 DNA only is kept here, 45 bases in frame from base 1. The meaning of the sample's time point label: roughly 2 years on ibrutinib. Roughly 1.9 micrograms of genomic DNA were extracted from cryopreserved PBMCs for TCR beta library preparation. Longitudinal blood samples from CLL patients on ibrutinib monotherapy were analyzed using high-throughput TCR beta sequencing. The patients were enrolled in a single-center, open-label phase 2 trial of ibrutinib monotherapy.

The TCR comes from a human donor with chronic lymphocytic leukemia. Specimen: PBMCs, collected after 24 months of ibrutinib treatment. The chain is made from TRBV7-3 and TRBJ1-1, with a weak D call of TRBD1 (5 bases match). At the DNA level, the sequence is TGTGCCAGCAGCTTATGGGGCGGGGGAAACACTGAAGCTTTCTTT. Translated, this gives CASSLWGGGNTEAFF.